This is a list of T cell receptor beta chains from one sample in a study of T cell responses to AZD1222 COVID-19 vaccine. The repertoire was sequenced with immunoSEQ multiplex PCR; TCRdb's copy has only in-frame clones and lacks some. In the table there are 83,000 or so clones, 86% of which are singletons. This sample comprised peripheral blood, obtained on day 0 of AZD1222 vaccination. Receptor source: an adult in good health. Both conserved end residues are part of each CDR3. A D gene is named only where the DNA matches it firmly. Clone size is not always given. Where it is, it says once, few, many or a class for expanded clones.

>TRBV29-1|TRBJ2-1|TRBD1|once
CSGSTGTDHNEQFF
TGCAGCGGGTCGACAGGGACCGACCACAATGAGCAGTTCTTC
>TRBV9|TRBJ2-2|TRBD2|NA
CASSTQREVTGELFF
TGTGCCAGCAGCACCCAGCGGGAGGTAACCGGGGAGCTGTTTTTT
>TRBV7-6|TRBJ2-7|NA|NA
CASSLTEIYEQYF
TGTGCCAGCAGCTTAACAGAAATCTACGAGCAGTACTTC
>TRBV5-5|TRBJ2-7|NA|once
CASSLPEGYEQYF
TGTGCCAGCAGCCTCCCAGAGGGGTACGAGCAGTACTTC
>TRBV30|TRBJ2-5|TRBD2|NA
CAWSRTSPSQYF
TGTGCCTGGTCTCGGACTAGCCCTTCCCAGTACTTC
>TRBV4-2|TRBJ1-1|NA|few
CASSPDPGQLNTEAFF
TGTGCCAGCAGCCCAGACCCCGGGCAGCTAAACACTGAAGCTTTCTTT
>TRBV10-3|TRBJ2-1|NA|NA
CAISRKEGSYNEQFF
TGTGCCATCAGCCGAAAGGAGGGATCCTACAATGAGCAGTTCTTC
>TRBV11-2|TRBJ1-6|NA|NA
CASSPRAFADNSPLHF
TGTGCCAGCAGCCCGAGGGCGTTCGCCGATAATTCACCCCTCCACTTT
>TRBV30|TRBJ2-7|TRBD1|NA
CAWSRDSPEQYF
TGTGCCTGGAGCCGGGACAGCCCCGAGCAGTACTTC
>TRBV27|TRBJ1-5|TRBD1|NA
CASSSRGRDQPQHF
TGTGCCAGCAGTTCCAGGGGGCGGGATCAGCCCCAGCATTTT
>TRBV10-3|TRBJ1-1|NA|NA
CAISDQRQAATEAFF
TGTGCCATCAGTGATCAGAGGCAGGCCGCCACTGAAGCTTTCTTT
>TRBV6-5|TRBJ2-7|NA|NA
CASSSPGRFYEQYF
TGTGCCAGCAGTTCCCCGGGACGTTTCTACGAGCAGTACTTC
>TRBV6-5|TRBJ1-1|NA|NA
CAGSQGQFNTEAFF
TGTGCCGGCAGTCAGGGACAATTTAACACTGAAGCTTTCTTT
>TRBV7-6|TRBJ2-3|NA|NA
CASSLEDYGDTQYF
TGTGCCAGCAGCTTAGAGGACTACGGAGATACGCAGTATTTT
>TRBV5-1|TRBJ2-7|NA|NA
CASSLTTTGEQYF
TGCGCCAGCAGCTTAACGACTACGGGGGAGCAGTACTTC
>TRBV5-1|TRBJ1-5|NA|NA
CASSLEGLSNQPQHF
TGCGCCAGCAGCTTGGAAGGGCTTAGCAATCAGCCCCAGCATTTT
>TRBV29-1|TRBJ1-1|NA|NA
CSATGTEAFF
TGCAGCGCCACGGGAACTGAAGCTTTCTTT
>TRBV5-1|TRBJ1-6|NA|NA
CASSLDDNRTLHF
TGCGCCAGCAGCTTGGACGACAACCGGACCCTCCACTTT
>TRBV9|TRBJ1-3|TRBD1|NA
CASSAADRPGNTIYF
TGTGCCAGCAGCGCCGCGGACAGGCCTGGAAACACCATATATTTT
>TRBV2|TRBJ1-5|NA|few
CASRPPQTNQPQHF
TGTGCCAGCAGACCACCTCAAACCAATCAGCCCCAGCATTTT
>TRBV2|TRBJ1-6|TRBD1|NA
CASSGGTGSPLHF
TGTGCCAGCAGTGGAGGGACAGGGTCACCCCTCCACTTT
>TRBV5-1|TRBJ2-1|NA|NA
CASERGGTPNNEQFF
TGCGCCAGTGAAAGGGGCGGGACTCCCAACAATGAGCAGTTCTTC
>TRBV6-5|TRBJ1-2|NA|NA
CASSGRRGFSGYTF
TGTGCCAGCAGCGGCCGGAGGGGGTTTAGTGGCTACACCTTC
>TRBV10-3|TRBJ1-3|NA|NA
CAISESGDGGGGNTIYF
TGTGCCATCAGTGAGTCGGGAGATGGGGGCGGTGGAAACACCATATATTTT
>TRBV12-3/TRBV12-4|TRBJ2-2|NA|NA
CASSGGNAGELFF
TGTGCCAGCAGTGGCGGGAACGCCGGGGAGCTGTTTTTT
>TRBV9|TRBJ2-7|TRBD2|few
CASSRGSSGGSEQYF
TGTGCCAGCAGTAGAGGGAGTAGCGGGGGGTCCGAGCAGTACTTC
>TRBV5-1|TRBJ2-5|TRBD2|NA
CASTGGGPRETQYF
TGCGCCAGCACGGGGGGAGGGCCGAGGGAGACCCAGTACTTC
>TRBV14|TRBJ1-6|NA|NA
CASSQRPAYNSPLHF
TGTGCCAGCAGCCAGCGCCCGGCCTATAATTCACCCCTCCACTTT
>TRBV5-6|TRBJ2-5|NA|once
CASSSERAVEETQYF
TGTGCCAGCAGTTCCGAAAGGGCGGTTGAAGAGACCCAGTACTTC
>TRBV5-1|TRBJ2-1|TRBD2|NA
CASSSLAGGLNEQFF
TGCGCCAGCAGCTCACTAGCGGGGGGGCTGAATGAGCAGTTCTTC
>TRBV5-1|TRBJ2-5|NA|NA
CASSFYGSGETQYF
TGCGCCAGCAGCTTCTACGGTTCAGGAGAGACCCAGTACTTC
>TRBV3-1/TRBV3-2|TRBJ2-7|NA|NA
CASSQEQGYHEQYF
TGTGCCAGCAGCCAAGAGCAGGGTTACCACGAGCAGTACTTC
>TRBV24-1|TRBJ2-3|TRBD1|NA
CATSDRGQGKDTQYF
TGTGCCACCAGTGATCGTGGACAGGGGAAAGATACGCAGTATTTT
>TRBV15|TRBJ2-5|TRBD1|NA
CATSRDLGTGGRETQYF
TGTGCCACCAGCAGAGATTTGGGGACAGGGGGCCGAGAGACCCAGTACTTC
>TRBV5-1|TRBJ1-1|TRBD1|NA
CASSLGDRGNTEAFF
TGCGCCAGCAGCTTGGGGGACAGGGGGAACACTGAAGCTTTCTTT
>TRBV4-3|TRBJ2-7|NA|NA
CASSQGWGDSYEQYF
TGCGCCAGCAGCCAAGGGTGGGGTGACTCCTACGAGCAGTACTTC
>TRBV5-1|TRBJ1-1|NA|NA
CASSLGAFGGTEAFF
TGCGCCAGCAGCTTGGGGGCCTTTGGGGGCACTGAAGCTTTCTTT
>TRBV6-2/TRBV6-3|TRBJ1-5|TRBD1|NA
CASSYAQGAGGQPQHF
TGTGCCAGCAGTTACGCGCAGGGGGCGGGCGGTCAGCCCCAGCATTTT
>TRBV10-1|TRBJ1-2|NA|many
CASSDSPNYGYTF
TGCGCCAGCAGTGACAGCCCTAACTATGGCTACACCTTC
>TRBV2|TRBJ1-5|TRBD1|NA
CASSGTVTGGRFQPQHF
TGTGCCAGCAGTGGAACCGTTACAGGGGGCCGGTTCCAGCCCCAGCATTTT
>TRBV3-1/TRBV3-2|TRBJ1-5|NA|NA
CASSQGRGNQPQHF
TGTGCCAGCAGCCAAGGAAGGGGCAATCAGCCCCAGCATTTT
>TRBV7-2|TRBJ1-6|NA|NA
CASSLGGRALHF
TGTGCCAGCAGCTTAGGCGGTCGGGCCCTCCACTTT
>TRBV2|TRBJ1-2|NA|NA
CASSETLNYGYTF
TGTGCCAGCAGTGAAACCCTGAACTATGGCTACACCTTC
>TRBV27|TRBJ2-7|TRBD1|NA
CASSFGTGGAQYF
TGTGCCAGCAGTTTTGGGACAGGGGGCGCGCAGTACTTC
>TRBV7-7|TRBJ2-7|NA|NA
CASSRSDSYEQYF
TGTGCTAGCAGCCGATCTGATTCGTACGAGCAGTACTTC
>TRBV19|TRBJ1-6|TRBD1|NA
CATADRGYSPLHF
TGTGCCACCGCGGACAGGGGATATTCACCCCTCCACTTT
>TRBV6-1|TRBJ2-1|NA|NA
CASREGGDNEQFF
TGTGCCAGCAGGGAAGGGGGGGACAATGAACAGTTCTTC
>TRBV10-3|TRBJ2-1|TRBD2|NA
CAILWRGRVYNEQFF
TGTGCCATCTTGTGGCGCGGGAGGGTATACAATGAGCAGTTCTTC
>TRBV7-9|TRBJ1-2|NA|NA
CASSLGQGSGYTF
TGTGCCAGCAGCTTAGGGCAGGGATCTGGCTACACCTTC
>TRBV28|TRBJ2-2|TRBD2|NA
CASSFHGGRGSGGELFF
TGTGCCAGCAGTTTCCACGGCGGGAGAGGATCAGGAGGGGAGCTGTTTTTT
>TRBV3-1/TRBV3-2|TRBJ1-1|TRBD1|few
CASSLRQGTEAFF
TGTGCCAGCAGCCTAAGACAGGGCACTGAAGCTTTCTTT
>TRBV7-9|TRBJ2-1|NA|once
CASSLKWTSNEQFF
TGTGCCAGCAGCTTAAAATGGACCAGCAATGAGCAGTTCTTC
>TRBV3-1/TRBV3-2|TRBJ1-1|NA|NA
CASSQVSGVEAFF
TGTGCCAGCAGCCAAGTTTCGGGGGTTGAAGCTTTCTTT
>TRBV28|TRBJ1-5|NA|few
CASVPGPGEYSNQPQHF
TGTGCCAGCGTCCCGGGACCCGGAGAATATAGCAATCAGCCCCAGCATTTT
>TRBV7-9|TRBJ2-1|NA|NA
CASSLGGAGEQFF
TGTGCCAGCAGCTTAGGAGGGGCCGGTGAGCAGTTCTTC
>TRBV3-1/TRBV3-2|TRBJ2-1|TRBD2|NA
CASSRALAGGGNEQFF
TGTGCCAGCAGCCGAGCCCTAGCGGGGGGGGGCAATGAGCAGTTCTTC
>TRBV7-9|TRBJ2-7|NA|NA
CASSLSARDYEQYF
TGTGCCAGCAGCTTATCAGCTCGAGACTACGAGCAGTACTTC
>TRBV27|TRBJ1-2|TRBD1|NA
CASRRMGQAYGYTF
TGTGCCAGCAGGCGAATGGGACAGGCCTATGGCTACACCTTC
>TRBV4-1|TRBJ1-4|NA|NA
CASSQRSTNEKLFF
TGCGCCAGCAGCCAACGGTCAACTAATGAAAAACTGTTTTTT
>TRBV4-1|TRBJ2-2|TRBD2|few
CASSQDLAGGTGELFF
TGCGCCAGCAGCCAGGACCTAGCGGGGGGAACCGGGGAGCTGTTTTTT